The rows below give T cell receptor beta chains drawn from one sample of a study of human T cells and chemical hapten exposure. TCRdb re-analysed the RACE reads in MiXCR, keeping a single row per CDR3 protein. The sample has 65,000 to 85,000 distinct CDR3 sequences, 10% seen once. The sequencing used whole blood, collected in connection with sensitization to the hapten diphenylcyclopropenone (DPC). The receptors derive from a woman in her forties or fifties with alopecia areata. Some clones in this sample may be carry-over from other donors' samples. Each CDR3 is given with its conserved first and last residue. Each record gives: CDR3 length, D gene, J gene, clone size, V gene, CDR3 protein, CDR3 DNA. D genes are given only for firm matches. Only part of the rows carry a size: once, few, many, or a class if the clone is expanded.

15 | TRBD1 | TRBJ2-7 | - | TRBV12-3/TRBV12-4 | CASSPPGTGVYEQYF | TGTGCCAGCAGCCCCCCCGGGACAGGGGTATACGAGCAGTACTTC
13 | - | TRBJ2-7 | - | TRBV12-3/TRBV12-4 | CASGRGGRDEQYF | TGTGCCAGCGGAAGAGGGGGAAGGGACGAGCAGTACTTC
18 | TRBD1 | TRBJ1-4 | few | TRBV20-1 | CSAIPGQGTGATNEKLFF | TGCAGTGCTATTCCGGGACAGGGGACTGGGGCGACTAATGAAAAACTGTTTTTT
13 | TRBD1 | TRBJ1-1 | few | TRBV7-2 | CASSQTGSTEAFF | TGTGCCAGCAGCCAGACAGGGTCCACTGAAGCTTTCTTT
15 | TRBD1 | TRBJ2-5 | - | TRBV9 | CASSVDRDRGETQYF | TGTGCCAGCAGCGTAGACCGGGACAGGGGAGAGACCCAGTACTTC
13 | - | TRBJ2-7 | few | TRBV18 | CASSRLQGYEQYF | TGTGCCAGCTCACGTTTACAGGGCTACGAGCAGTACTTC
15 | TRBD2 | TRBJ2-7 | - | TRBV12-3/TRBV12-4 | CASSLRGKGSYEQYF | TGTGCCAGCAGTTTGCGGGGGAAAGGCTCCTACGAGCAGTACTTC
12 | - | TRBJ2-7 | - | TRBV29-1 | CSTRDTAYEQYF | TGCAGCACCCGGGACACCGCCTACGAGCAGTACTTC
15 | - | TRBJ2-2 | few | TRBV7-9 | CASSRTAVNTGELFF | TGTGCCAGCAGCCGGACAGCGGTGAACACCGGGGAGCTGTTTTTT
15 | TRBD2 | TRBJ2-2 | many | TRBV7-3 | CASSLAGGSTGELFF | TGTGCCAGCAGCCTAGCGGGAGGGTCCACCGGGGAGCTGTTTTTT
13 | - | TRBJ2-7 | many | TRBV24-1 | CATSAPPGEKQYF | TGTGCCACCAGTGCCCCACCCGGAGAGAAGCAGTACTTC
16 | - | TRBJ2-4 | - | TRBV6-5 | CASSYRNGGAKNIQYF | TGTGCCAGCAGTTACAGGAACGGGGGAGCCAAAAACATTCAGTACTTC
13 | - | TRBJ2-3 | few | TRBV3-1 | CASSQTHTDTQYF | TGTGCCAGCAGCCAGACTCACACAGATACGCAGTATTTT
14 | - | TRBJ1-3 | once | TRBV12-3/TRBV12-4 | CAATLPNSGNTIYF | TGTGCCGCCACCCTCCCCAACTCTGGAAACACCATATATTTT
16 | TRBD2 | TRBJ2-4 | many | TRBV11-2 | CASSLLAGEVKNIQYF | TGTGCCAGCAGTCTATTAGCGGGAGAAGTCAAAAACATTCAGTACTTC
14 | - | TRBJ2-3 | many | TRBV11-2 | CASSRRDFTDTQYF | TGTGCCAGCAGCCGGAGGGACTTCACAGATACGCAGTATTTT
15 | TRBD1 | TRBJ2-7 | few | TRBV7-6 | CASRPQLTGDGEQYF | TGTGCCAGCAGACCCCAATTGACAGGGGATGGCGAGCAGTACTTC
12 | - | TRBJ2-1 | - | TRBV29-1 | CSVEPGLNEQFF | TGCAGCGTTGAGCCTGGGTTGAATGAGCAGTTCTTC
13 | - | TRBJ2-1 | few | TRBV5-1 | CASSSIGQPEQFF | TGCGCCAGCAGCTCTATAGGGCAGCCCGAGCAGTTCTTC
15 | - | TRBJ2-5 | few | TRBV29-1 | CSVTKTAPIKETQYF | TGCAGCGTGACCAAGACAGCGCCGATTAAAGAGACCCAGTACTTC
16 | TRBD1 | TRBJ2-4 | - | TRBV12-3/TRBV12-4 | CASSPRGRLAKNIQYF | TGTGCCAGCAGTCCCAGGGGGAGATTAGCCAAAAACATTCAGTACTTC
19 | TRBD1 | TRBJ2-1 | few | TRBV6-2/TRBV6-3 | CASSPKYLQRRGSVTEQFF | TGTGCCAGCAGTCCCAAGTACCTCCAGCGCAGGGGGTCGGTTACTGAGCAGTTCTTC
12 | TRBD1 | TRBJ1-1 | - | TRBV29-1 | CSVLQGRTEAFF | TGCAGCGTTTTACAGGGGAGGACTGAAGCTTTCTTT
15 | - | TRBJ2-1 | many | TRBV3-1 | CASSKRGISYNEQFF | TGTGCCAGCAGCAAAAGGGGGATCTCCTACAATGAGCAGTTCTTC
14 | - | TRBJ2-3 | few | TRBV6-1 | CASKSGWSTDTQYF | TGTGCCAGCAAATCAGGGTGGAGCACAGATACGCAGTATTTT
13 | - | TRBJ1-4 | few | TRBV20-1 | CSARDREAEKLFF | TGCAGTGCTAGAGATCGGGAGGCTGAAAAACTGTTTTTT
15 | TRBD2 | TRBJ2-1 | many | TRBV19 | CASTRTSGSHNEQFF | TGTGCCAGTACCCGGACTAGCGGGAGCCACAATGAGCAGTTCTTC
15 | TRBD2 | TRBJ2-1 | few | TRBV11-3 | CASSLDWGLGNEQFF | TGTGCCAGCAGCTTAGATTGGGGACTAGGCAATGAGCAGTTCTTC
16 | - | TRBJ1-4 | many | TRBV7-8 | CASSFGQAATNEKLFF | TGTGCCAGCAGCTTTGGGCAGGCTGCAACTAATGAAAAACTGTTTTTT
16 | TRBD2 | TRBJ2-3 | few | TRBV6-1 | CASSPSGTSVTDTQYF | TGTGCCAGCAGTCCCTCCGGGACTAGCGTGACAGATACGCAGTATTTT
14 | - | TRBJ1-1 | - | TRBV12-3/TRBV12-4 | CASSLSTGIPEAFF | TGTGCCAGCAGTTTATCTACAGGGATCCCTGAAGCTTTCTTT
16 | TRBD2 | TRBJ2-7 | few | TRBV5-1 | CASSPGTSGRAYEQYF | TGCGCCAGCAGCCCCGGGACTAGCGGGAGGGCCTACGAGCAGTACTTC